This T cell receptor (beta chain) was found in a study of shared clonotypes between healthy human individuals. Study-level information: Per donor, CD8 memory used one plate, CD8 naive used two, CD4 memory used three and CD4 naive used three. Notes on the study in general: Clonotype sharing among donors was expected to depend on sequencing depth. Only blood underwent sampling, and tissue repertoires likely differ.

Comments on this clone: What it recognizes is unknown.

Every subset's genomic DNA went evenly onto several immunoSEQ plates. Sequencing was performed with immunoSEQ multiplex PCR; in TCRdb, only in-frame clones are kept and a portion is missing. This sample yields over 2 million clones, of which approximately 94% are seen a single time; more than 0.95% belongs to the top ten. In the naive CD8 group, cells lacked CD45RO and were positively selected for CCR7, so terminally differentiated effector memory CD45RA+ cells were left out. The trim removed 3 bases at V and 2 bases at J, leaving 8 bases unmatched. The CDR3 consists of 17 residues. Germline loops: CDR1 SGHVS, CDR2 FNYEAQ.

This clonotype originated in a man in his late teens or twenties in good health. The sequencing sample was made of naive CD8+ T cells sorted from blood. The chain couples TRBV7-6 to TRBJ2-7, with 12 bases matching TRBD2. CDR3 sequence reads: CASSLRDWTSGTYEQYF. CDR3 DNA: TGTGCCAGCAGCTTGAGGGACTGGACTAGCGGGACCTACGAGCAGTACTTC.